A single sample gave rise to the 5 T cell receptor beta chains below, sequenced in a study of blood T cell repertoires in COVID-19. Measured with immunoSEQ multiplex PCR; TCRdb has only the in-frame clones, and not every one. Of 300,000 to 350,000 clones detected, 80% to 95% appear once; the ten largest clones hold roughly 7%. Sequencing used peripheral blood. The receptor source for this set is a woman in her twenties or thirties with COVID-19, enrolled during active disease.

This chain joins TRBV7-2 and TRBJ1-1, with 7 bases lining up with TRBD1. V gave up 6 bases and J gave up 4 bases; unmatched junction bases: 8. The germline CDR1 and CDR2 sequences are SGHTA and FQGNSA. The CDR3 has 14 residues. The CDR3 reads CASRPTTGPTEAFF. The CDR3 DNA reads as TGTGCCAGCAGACCAACGACAGGGCCCACTGAAGCTTTCTTT.

The chain joins TRBV29-1 to TRBJ2-3, with TRBD1 matching 7 bases. Germline V gene sequence: CDR1 SQVTM, CDR2 ANQGSEA. With V trimmed by 6 bases and J by 0 bases, 12 bases remained unmatched. The CDR3 loop spans 16 amino acids. The CDR3 loop reads CSVARTGTASTDTQYF. In nucleotides, the CDR3 is TGCAGCGTCGCTCGTACCGGGACAGCTAGCACAGATACGCAGTATTTT.

The chain is built from TRBV5-1 and TRBJ2-5, with 13 bases matching TRBD2. The CDR3 totals 18 residues. V gave up 0 bases and J gave up 5 bases; unmatched junction bases: 10. The germline V gene encodes CDR1 SGHRS and CDR2 YFSETQ. The CDR3 nucleotides are TGCGCCAGCAGCTTGGGGACTAGCGGGAGTCCCGGTAGTGAGACCCAGTACTTC. Protein: CASSLGTSGSPGSETQYF.

The rearrangement links TRBV5-1 to TRBJ1-1; 8 bases map to TRBD1. CDR1 and CDR2 (germline): SGHRS, YFSETQ. Losses at the gene ends were 3 bases for V and 0 bases for J; bases not matched to a gene: 4. The CDR3 consists of 15 residues. The CDR3 reads CASSYRQGMNTEAFF. CDR3 in DNA: TGCGCCAGCAGCTACCGACAGGGGATGAACACTGAAGCTTTCTTT.

The chain joins TRBV7-2 to TRBJ2-6; the D is unclear. This CDR3 is 13 amino acids long. The germline V gene has CDR1 SGHTA and CDR2 FQGNSA. Trimming shortened V by 5 bases and J by 5 bases, and 7 bases separated the two germline ends. CDR3 in amino acids: CASSHSWANVLTF. The CDR3, as DNA: TGTGCCAGCAGCCACTCGTGGGCCAACGTCCTGACTTTC.